The entry below describes one TCR beta chain. Some clones are missing from TCRdb's copy, which holds only in-frame ones; the method was immunoSEQ multiplex PCR. The sample shows about 14,000 clones, about 92% of them seen only once. The sample comes from a study of chemoradiotherapy in HPV16-positive cancers. Repeated repertoire sampling spanned the course of chemoradiotherapy. The germline V gene has CDR1 SGHRS and CDR2 YFSETQ. V was shortened by 4 bases and J by 8 bases, with 13 bases between the two germline ends. This CDR3 is built from 13 residues. This material consisted of tumor tissue, taken from a patient who underwent chemoradiotherapy. The sequence was collected from a human donor with HPV-associated anogenital cancer. The V call is TRBV5-1, the J call TRBJ2-1, with D hard to call. The CDR3 DNA follows: TGCGCCAGCAGCCAACCCACCTCCTATGAGCAGTTCTTC. It codes for CASSQPTSYEQFF.